This TCR beta chain is drawn from a study of vaccination and CD4 T cells after COVID-19 (dated by TCRdb to the early 2020s). Study-level background: Convalescent patients had a positive SARS-CoV-2 result on nasal swab PCR, and of these patients, several had mild disease and one had severe disease. Post-vaccine blood samples were taken a median of about 70 days after the second vaccine dose, with a range of about 12 to 250 days. For stimulating the cultures, overlapping spike peptide pools were used, derived from SARS-CoV-2 as well as from the common cold coronaviruses HCoV-NL63, HCoV-OC43 and HCoV-229E. As controls, cultures received a CEFX viral epitope pool (the positive control), an HIV-1 Nef peptide pool (the negative control), or no peptide at all. The spike-specific CD4+ TCR repertoire was compared before and after mRNA vaccination in about nine COVID-19 convalescent patients and a few infection-naive healthy vaccine recipients. Post-COVID blood samples from convalescent patients were collected a median of roughly 100 days after diagnosis, with a range of 35 to 161 days. In the convalescent cohort there were six males and four females, among whom were two Hispanic individuals, seven Caucasians, two Asians and one multiracial person. Participants received two doses of either the Pfizer-BioNTech BNT162b2 vaccine (n=8) or the Moderna mRNA-1273 vaccine (n=2). Findings and caveats that apply to the study as a whole: The study included relatively few convalescent patients and did not analyze early timepoints after natural infection. In convalescent patients, a median approximately 89% of post-vaccine SARS-CoV-2-reactive clones were detected only after vaccination, suggesting vaccine-specific priming. The median number of SARS-CoV-2-reactive clonotypes rose from 20 to 25 after infection to 38 after vaccination, but the change was not significant. Of the vaccine-specific clones found in convalescent patients, nearly all (304 of 307) were mono-reactive for SARS-CoV-2 spike instead of being cross-reactive with common cold coronaviruses.

In its sample, this clonotype was seen a few times. Its antigen is unknown. No clone much larger than this one lies a single base away; base qualities are absent. Library preparation employed PCR. TCR sequencing of DNA from cultured CD4+ T cells used the Oncomine TCR Beta short-read assay at the Johns Hopkins FTIC core. The QIAamp micro DNA kit was used to extract genomic DNA from the cultured CD4+ T cells. Oncomine TCR Beta libraries from cultured CD4+ T cells were pooled with unique dual indexes and sequenced on an Illumina iSeq 100. The published analysis was carried out like this. Non-productive sequences were filtered out, and CDR3s that did not start with C, did not end with F or W, or were shorter than 7 amino acids were discarded. Antigen-specific clonotypes were identified with the MANAFEST web application by comparing peptide-stimulated wells with reference and other culture wells. An FDR below 0.05, an odds ratio above 5, and a productive frequency above 0.1% in at least two of three replicate wells were required for clones to be considered positive. Cross-reactive clonotypes were defined as significantly expanded in both SARS-CoV-2 spike wells and at least one common cold coronavirus spike condition. Using R version 3.6.1, CDR3 homology was evaluated through Levenshtein distances (stringdist) along with unrooted phylogenetic trees (ape). The public reads were reanalyzed by TCRdb: fastp trimming at Q25, MiXCR alignment, in-frame beta chains only. All rows with the same CDR3 protein become a single entry with the most common DNA and genes. TCRdb's processing, not the authors' own work, is the source of the V and J calls. For this sample there are 15,000 to 20,000 distinct CDR3 sequences; under 30% appear just once. The top ten hold approximately 19% of the sample.

CDR1 is given as MGHRA and CDR2 as YSYEKL, both from the germline V gene. Taken from cysteine to phenylalanine, the CDR3 has 13 residues. The kept DNA is CDR3 alone, 39 bases in frame from the first base. V loses 4 bases, J loses 7 bases, and the germline ends lie 12 bases apart. This specimen's treatment or condition label, interpreted: approximately nine-day PBMC culture with coronavirus spike peptide pools or control peptides (ViraFEST assay). The ViraFEST assay, used in the study, expanded antigen-specific T cells with peptide pools and then identified the expanded clonotypes through TCR sequencing. The convalescent patients' positive SARS-CoV-2 PCR tests were from March to December 2020, which was before the Alpha, Beta and Delta variants emerged in the United States. PBMCs were cultured at roughly 1.9 million per well in IMDM supplemented with roughly 5% human AB serum and 8.5 to 10 IU/ml IL-2, with approximately 11 ug/ml peptide pools added. Half of the culture medium was replaced with fresh IL-2-containing medium on days 3 and 7. CD4+ T cells were isolated after around ten days of culture through negative selection using the EasySep CD4+ T cell isolation kit. Ficoll-Paque Plus gradient centrifugation was used to isolate PBMCs from whole blood, and the isolated PBMCs were then either used fresh or cryopreserved at -140C. In general, triplicate wells were set up for every culture condition.

Sequencing input: cultured CD4+ T cells from blood. The V gene is TRBV4-1 and the J gene is TRBJ2-3; there is no confident call for the D gene. This clonotype originated in a human donor with COVID-19. CDR3 sequence: CASSPLDPNTQYF. The base sequence is TGCGCCAGCAGCCCCCTCGATCCGAATACGCAGTATTTT.